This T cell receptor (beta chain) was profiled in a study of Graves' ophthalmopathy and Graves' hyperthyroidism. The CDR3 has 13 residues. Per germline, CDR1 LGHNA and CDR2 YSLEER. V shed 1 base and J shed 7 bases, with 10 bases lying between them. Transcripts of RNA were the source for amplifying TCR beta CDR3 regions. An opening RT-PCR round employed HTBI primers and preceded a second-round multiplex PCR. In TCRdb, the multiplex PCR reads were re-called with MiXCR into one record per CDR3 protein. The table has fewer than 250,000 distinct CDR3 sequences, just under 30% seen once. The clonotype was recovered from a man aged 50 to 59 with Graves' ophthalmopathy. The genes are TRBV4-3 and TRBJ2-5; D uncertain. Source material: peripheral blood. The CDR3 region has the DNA TGCGCCAGCAGCCAAGTGCTAGTTGGGACCCAGTACTTC. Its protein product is CASSQVLVGTQYF.